A single T cell receptor (beta chain) is shown here with its context. The antigen is undetermined. This record belongs to a study of T cell responses to AZD1222 COVID-19 vaccine. Study-wide results and limits: Clonal diversity was possibly underestimated, and the donors were mostly white British, with more females.

Germline lookup yields CDR1 LNHNV and CDR2 YYDKDF (reference sequence). CDR3 size: 15 residues. Trimming removed 0 bases from V and 4 bases from J, with 12 bases in between. Method: immunoSEQ multiplex PCR; TCRdb's copy keeps in-frame clones and lacks some. The data show some 150,000 clones, 90% to 95% seen once. This clonotype was obtained from an adult in good health. The specimen was peripheral blood, collected on day 0 of AZD1222 vaccination. This chain connects TRBV15 to TRBJ2-5; either TRBD1 or TRBD2 may fit D (5 bases each). CDR3 DNA sequence: TGTGCCACCAGCAGAGATGTGTCAGGGAGAGAGACCCAGTACTTC. This gives the protein CATSRDVSGRETQYF.